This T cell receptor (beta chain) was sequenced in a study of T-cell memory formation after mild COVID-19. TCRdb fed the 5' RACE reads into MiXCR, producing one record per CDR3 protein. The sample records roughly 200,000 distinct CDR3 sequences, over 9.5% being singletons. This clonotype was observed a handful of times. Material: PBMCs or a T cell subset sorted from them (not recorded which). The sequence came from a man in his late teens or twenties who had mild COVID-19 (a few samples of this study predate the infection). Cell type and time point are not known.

The CDR3 loop reads CSARGGEANEKLFF. The CDR3 coding sequence is TGCAGCGCCCGGGGGGGGGAAGCTAATGAAAAACTGTTTTTT. The genes are TRBV29-1 and TRBJ1-4; a possible D gene is TRBD1 (5 bases). V was shortened by 7 bases and J by 3 bases, with 15 bases between the two germline ends. This CDR3 region has 14 residues. Germline CDR1 is SQVTM and CDR2 is ANQGSEA.